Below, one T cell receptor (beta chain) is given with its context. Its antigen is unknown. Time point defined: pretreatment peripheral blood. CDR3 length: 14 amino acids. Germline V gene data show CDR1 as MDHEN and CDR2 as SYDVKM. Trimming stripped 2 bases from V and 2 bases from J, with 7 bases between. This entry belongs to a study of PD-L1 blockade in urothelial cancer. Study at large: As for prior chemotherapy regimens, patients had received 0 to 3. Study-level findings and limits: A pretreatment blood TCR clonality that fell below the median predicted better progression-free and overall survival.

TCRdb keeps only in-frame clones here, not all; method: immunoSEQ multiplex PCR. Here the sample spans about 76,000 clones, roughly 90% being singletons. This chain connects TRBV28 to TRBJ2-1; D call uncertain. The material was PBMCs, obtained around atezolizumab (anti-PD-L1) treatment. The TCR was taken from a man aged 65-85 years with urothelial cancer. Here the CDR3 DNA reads TGTGCCAGCAGTTTAGAGATAGCCTACAATGAGCAGTTCTTC. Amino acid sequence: CASSLEIAYNEQFF.